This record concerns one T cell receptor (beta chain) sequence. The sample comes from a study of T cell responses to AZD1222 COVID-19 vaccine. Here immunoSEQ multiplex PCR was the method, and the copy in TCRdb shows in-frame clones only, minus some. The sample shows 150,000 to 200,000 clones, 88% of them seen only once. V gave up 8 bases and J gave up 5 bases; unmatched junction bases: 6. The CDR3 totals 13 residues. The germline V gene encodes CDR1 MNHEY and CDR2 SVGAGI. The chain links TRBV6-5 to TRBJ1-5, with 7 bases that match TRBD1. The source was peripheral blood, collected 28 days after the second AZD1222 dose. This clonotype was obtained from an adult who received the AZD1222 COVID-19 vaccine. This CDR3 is CASGRQGDQPQHF. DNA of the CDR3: TGTGCCAGCGGCAGACAGGGCGATCAGCCCCAGCATTTT.